The 8 T cell receptor beta chains presented below share a single source sample, sequenced in a study of blood T cells in healthy people across ages. Primed by a sample-barcoded 5' primer and a J-beta primer mix, a second PCR proceeded for roughly 7 to 12 cycles. Each CDR3 protein is one row after TCRdb ran MiXCR on the 5' RACE reads. The repertoire holds fewer than 950,000 distinct CDR3 sequences, with around 36% as singletons. Sample: blood. All receptors come from a man aged 18 to 35 in good health.

The chain employs TRBV5-1 and TRBJ2-2; TRBD1 might be the D (6 bases). Germline V lookup: CDR1 SGHRS, CDR2 YFSETQ. The germline V and J ends were trimmed by 2 bases and 6 bases, with 17 bases remaining between them. The CDR3 extends over 16 amino acids. The CDR3 protein is CASSLKLQGGSGELFF. For the CDR3, the DNA is TGCGCCAGCAGCTTAAAACTACAGGGCGGCTCCGGGGAGCTGTTTTTT.

This clonotype was counted at least ten times. V gene TRBV12-3 or TRBV12-4 combines with J gene TRBJ1-2, with D unresolved. Trimming stripped 5 bases from V and 8 bases from J, with 12 bases between. The CDR3 sequence is 12 residues long. CDR3 region: CASSLRSGGYTF. For the CDR3, the DNA is TGTGCCAGCAGTCTCCGAAGTGGGGGCTACACCTTC.

The gene calls are TRBV3-1 and TRBJ2-1; D unresolved. The CDR3 has 15 amino acids. Germline assignment: CDR1 LGHDT and CDR2 YNNKEL (reference sequence). V was pared by 0 bases and J by 4 bases, with 10 bases between. This CDR3 reads CASSQEYGNYNEQFF. For the CDR3, the DNA is TGTGCCAGCAGCCAAGAATATGGGAATTACAATGAGCAGTTCTTC.

This clonotype is a singleton in its sample. With a much larger clone just one base away, this may be a read error. The chain employs TRBV5-1 and TRBJ2-1; D unresolved. The CDR3 runs to 14 residues. The V gene's germline CDR1 is SGHRS and CDR2 YFSETQ. CDR3 DNA sequence: TGCGCCGGCAGCTTGGCTTACGTGTCGGGTGAGCAGTTCTTC. This sequence encodes CAGSLAYVSGEQFF.

The chain couples TRBV5-1 to TRBJ1-4; TRBD1 might be the D (5 bases). The V end was cut by 3 bases, the J end by 12 bases, with 21 bases between. CDR1 and CDR2 from the germline V gene are SGHRS and YFSETQ. CDR3 length: 15 residues. For the CDR3, the DNA is TGCGCCAGCAGCTCCGCCGGGACCTCTAATAAAGAACTGTTTTTT. It translates to CASSSAGTSNKELFF.

The chain links TRBV5-6 to TRBJ1-6; TRBD1 agrees at 10 bases. This CDR3 region has 17 residues. The ends lost 7 bases at V and 0 bases at J; junction bases unmatched: 7. The germline CDR1 and CDR2 sequences are SGHDT and YYEEEE. The CDR3 DNA reads TGTGCCAGCCGGGACAGGGGTTTCGGCTCCTATAATTCACCCCTCCACTTT. As protein: CASRDRGFGSYNSPLHF.

Here the CDR3 reads CASIPGQGERTGELFF. DNA for the CDR3: TGTGCCAGCATCCCCGGACAGGGAGAGCGGACCGGGGAGCTGTTTTTT. The chain uses TRBV2 and TRBJ2-2; 8 bases are a match to TRBD1. CDR1 SNHLY and CDR2 FYNNEI come from the germline V gene. J gave up 5 bases and V 7 bases, and 12 bases lay outside the gene matches. This CDR3 is 16 amino acids long.

The chain carries TRBV7-2 and TRBJ2-2, with D tentatively TRBD2 (5 bases). Germline lookup yields CDR1 SGHTA and CDR2 FQGNSA. The V end lost 4 bases, the J end lost 4 bases, and 10 bases lay between the germline ends. This CDR3 spans 14 amino acids. CDR3 in amino acids: CASSSTGSTGELFF. The CDR3 DNA follows: TGTGCCAGCAGCTCGACGGGAAGCACCGGGGAGCTGTTTTTT.